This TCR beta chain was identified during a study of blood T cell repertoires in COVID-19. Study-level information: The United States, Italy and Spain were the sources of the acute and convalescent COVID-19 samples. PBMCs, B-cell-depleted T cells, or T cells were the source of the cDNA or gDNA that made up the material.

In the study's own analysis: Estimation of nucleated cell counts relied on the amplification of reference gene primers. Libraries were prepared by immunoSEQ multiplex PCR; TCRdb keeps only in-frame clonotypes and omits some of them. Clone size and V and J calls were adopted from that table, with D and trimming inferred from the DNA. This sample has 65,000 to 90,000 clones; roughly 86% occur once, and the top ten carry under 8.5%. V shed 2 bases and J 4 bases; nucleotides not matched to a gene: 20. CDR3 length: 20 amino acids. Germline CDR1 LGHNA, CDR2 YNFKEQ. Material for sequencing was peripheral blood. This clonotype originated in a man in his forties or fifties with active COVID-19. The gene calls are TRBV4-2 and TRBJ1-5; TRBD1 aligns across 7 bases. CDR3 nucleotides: TGTGCCAGCAGCCAACGGGCAGGGGGGCAGGATGATGAGTGGAATCAGCCCCAGCATTTT. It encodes CASSQRAGGQDDEWNQPQHF.